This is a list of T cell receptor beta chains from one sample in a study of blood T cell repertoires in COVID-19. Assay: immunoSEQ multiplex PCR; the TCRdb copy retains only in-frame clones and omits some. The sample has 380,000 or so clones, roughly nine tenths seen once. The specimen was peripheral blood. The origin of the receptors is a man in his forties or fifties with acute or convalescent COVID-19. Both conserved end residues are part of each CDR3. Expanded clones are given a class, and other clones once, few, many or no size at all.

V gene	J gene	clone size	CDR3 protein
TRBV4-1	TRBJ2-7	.	CASSQAATGSSYEQYF
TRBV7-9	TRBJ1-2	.	CASSFQGAYGYTF
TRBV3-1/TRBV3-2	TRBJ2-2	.	CASSPSALRGTGELFF
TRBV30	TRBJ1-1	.	CAWSETGVTEAFF
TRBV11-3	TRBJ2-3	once	CASSLLGSGTDTQYF
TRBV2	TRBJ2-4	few	CASSPGQGVSEYF
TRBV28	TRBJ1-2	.	CASSDLETELYGYTF
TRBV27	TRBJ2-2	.	CAIGLAANTGELFF
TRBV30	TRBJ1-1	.	CALQVRVETEAFF
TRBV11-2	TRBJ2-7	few	CASSPRRGLNEQYF
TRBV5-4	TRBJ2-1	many	CASSLSNRVGQFF
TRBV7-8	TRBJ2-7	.	CASSLVRGLAGADYEQYF
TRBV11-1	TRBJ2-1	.	CASSSRLAGYNEQFF
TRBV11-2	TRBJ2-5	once	CASSLGPGGQETQYF
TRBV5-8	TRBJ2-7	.	CASQARGTYEQYF
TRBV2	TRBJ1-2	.	CASSEGARGGYTF
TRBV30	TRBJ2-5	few	CAWSVNAGTYQETQYF
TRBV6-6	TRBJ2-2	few	CASSPWGQPTGELFF
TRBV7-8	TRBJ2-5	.	CASSLAGTAQETQYF
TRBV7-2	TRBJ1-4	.	CASSLVSGGDEKLFF
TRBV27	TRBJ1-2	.	CASSPGTGPYTF
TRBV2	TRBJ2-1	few	CASSGSGVILNEQFF
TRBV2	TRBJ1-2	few	CASTPDRVGYGYTF
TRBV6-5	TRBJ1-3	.	CASIRGRKGNTIYF
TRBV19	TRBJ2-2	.	CASSTPGSTGELFF
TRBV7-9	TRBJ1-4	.	CASSLWEANEKLFF
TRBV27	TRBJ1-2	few	CASSFSPVLDTPRLNYGYTF
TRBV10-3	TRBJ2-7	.	CAISLSGRAYEQYF
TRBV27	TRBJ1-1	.	CASSSGGELKAFF
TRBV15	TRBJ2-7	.	CATSRAGGGYEQYF
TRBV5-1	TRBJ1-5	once	CASSLDTGTQPQHF